This TCR beta chain was sequenced for a study of PD-1 blockade in classical Hodgkin lymphoma. As for this clone: Antigen unknown.

Whole-study results and caveats: CD4+ TCR diversity climbed significantly by C4D1, unlike CD8+ TCR diversity. When nivolumab was started under 1 year after ASCT, patients were excluded.

Here immunoSEQ multiplex PCR was the method, and the copy in TCRdb shows in-frame clones only, minus some. Of tens of thousands of clones listed, approximately 87% are singletons. Germline-derived CDR1 and CDR2 are SGHTA and FQGNSA. V shed 4 bases, J shed 6 bases, and the junction held 11 bases outside the gene matches. CDR3 length equals 17 residues. With no exception, relapse followed autologous stem cell transplantation in all patients, and brentuximab vedotin exposure varied. Patients had relapsed/refractory classical Hodgkin lymphoma with complete response, partial response or progressive disease as best response.

Source: peripheral blood mononuclear cells (PBMCs), taken before the second cycle of nivolumab. The chain is built from TRBV7-2 and TRBJ1-5, with 11 bases identical to TRBD1. This sequence originates from a human donor with classical Hodgkin lymphoma. CDR3 loop: CASSSGPGQGVGQPQHF. CDR3 coding DNA: TGTGCCAGCAGCTCCGGCCCGGGACAGGGGGTTGGTCAGCCCCAGCATTTT.